There are a few counts of the clone carrying this TCR beta chain. The participants were between roughly 18 and 90 years old and came from about two dozen US areas. Self-reported history from a screening survey and questionnaire set each donor's cohort. The study recruited exposed participants who had met a COVID-19 case within 2 weeks before entry. The data are from a study of blood T cell repertoires in COVID-19. Across the whole study: Sites in the United States, Italy and Spain provided acute and convalescent COVID-19 samples.

Profiling relied on immunoSEQ multiplex PCR, and the TCRdb table lists in-frame clones only, not all of them. The sample carries a few hundred thousand clones, 91% recorded once. The sample comprised PBMCs or T cells enriched from blood (not recorded which). The TCR comes from a woman aged 40 to 55 who had been exposed to COVID-19.

CDR3 DNA: TGTGCCAGCAGCTTGGTATCTGCTAGTGAGCAGTACTTC. This sequence encodes CASSLVSASEQYF. The V and J genes are TRBV5-4 and TRBJ2-7, with D hard to call. This CDR3 contains 13 residues. V was shortened by 0 bases and J by 7 bases, with 11 bases between the two germline ends. Germline CDR1 reads SGHNT; CDR2 reads YYREEE (reference sequence).